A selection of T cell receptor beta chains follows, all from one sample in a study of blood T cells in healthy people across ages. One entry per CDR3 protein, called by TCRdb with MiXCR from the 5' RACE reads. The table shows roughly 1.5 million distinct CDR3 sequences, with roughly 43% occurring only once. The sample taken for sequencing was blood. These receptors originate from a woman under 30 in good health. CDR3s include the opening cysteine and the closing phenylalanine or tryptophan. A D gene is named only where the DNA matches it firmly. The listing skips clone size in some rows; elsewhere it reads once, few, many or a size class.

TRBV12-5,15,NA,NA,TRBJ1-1,TGTGCTAGTGGTTTGACCCGGGCCCTACGGACTGAAGCTTTCTTT,CASGLTRALRTEAFF
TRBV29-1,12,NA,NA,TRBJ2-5,TGCAGCGTTGATCCCCCGCGGTCAACCCAGTACTTC,CSVDPPRSTQYF
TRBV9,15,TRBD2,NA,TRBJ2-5,TGTGCCAGCAGCGTAGGAGGTAGCGGGGGAGAGACCCAGTACTTC,CASSVGGSGGETQYF
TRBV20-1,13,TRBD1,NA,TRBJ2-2,TGCAGTGCACTGGACAGGCCCACCGGGGAGCTGTTTTTT,CSALDRPTGELFF
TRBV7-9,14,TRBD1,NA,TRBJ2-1,TGTGCCAGCAGCTTGACAGGGGTTGTATATGAGCAGTTCTTC,CASSLTGVVYEQFF
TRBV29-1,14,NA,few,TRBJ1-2,TGCAGCGTTGAAGATTTCGACGGACACTATGGCTACACCTTC,CSVEDFDGHYGYTF
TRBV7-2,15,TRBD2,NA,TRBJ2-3,TGTGCCAGCAGCTTAATGGGAGGGCGCACAGATACGCAGTATTTT,CASSLMGGRTDTQYF
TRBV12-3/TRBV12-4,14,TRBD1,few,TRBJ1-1,TGTGCCAGCAACCACCGGGACAGGAACACTGAAGCTTTCTTT,CASNHRDRNTEAFF
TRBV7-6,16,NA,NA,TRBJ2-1,TGTGCCAGCAGCTCACAGATGGCTATCCGTGGGGATGAGCAGTTCTTC,CASSSQMAIRGDEQFF
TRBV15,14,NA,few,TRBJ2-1,TGTGCCACCAGTTACAAAGGGTTCTACAATGAGCAGTTCTTC,CATSYKGFYNEQFF
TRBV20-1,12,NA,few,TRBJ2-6,TGCAGTGCTATCCTCTCCCCCAACGTCCTGACTTTC,CSAILSPNVLTF